The clone carrying this T cell receptor beta chain was recorded many times. The sample's time point: pre-sensitization, week 0. The sample's treatment: therapeutic diphenylcyclopropenone sensitization with weekly scalp DPC. Those who donated were patients with alopecia, 18 to 70 years of age, and suitable for DPC. V was clipped by 5 bases and J by 0 bases, with 14 bases between them. In germline, CDR1 is DFQATT, CDR2 SNEGSKA (reference sequence). The CDR3 spans 15 residues. This entry comes from a study of human T cells and chemical hapten exposure. TCRdb reprocessed the RACE reads via MiXCR and lists one record per CDR3 protein. The sample holds tens of thousands of distinct CDR3 sequences; over 9.5% are singletons and the top ten take approximately 5.5%.

The source material was whole blood, sampled in connection with sensitization to the hapten diphenylcyclopropenone (DPC). The chain is built from TRBV20-1 and TRBJ2-1; D remains unclear. The receptor was isolated from a woman between 50 and 59 years old with alopecia areata. Some clones in this sample may be carry-over from other donors' samples. CDR3 bases: TGCAGTGCTCAAAAGGCGGAAAACTCCTACAATGAGCAGTTCTTC. Protein sequence: CSAQKAENSYNEQFF.